The text below deals with one TCR beta chain. This specimen comes from a study of control samples from healthy donors and cancer patients. Looked up from germline, CDR1 is SNHLY and CDR2 is FYNNEI. There are 16 residues in the CDR3. V was pared by 7 bases and J by 1 base, with 10 bases of the junction left unmatched. Generated by immunoSEQ multiplex PCR, the TCRdb table keeps only in-frame clones and is missing some. Here the sample spans approximately 110,000 clones, 83% being singletons. The source is a woman in her forties or fifties in good health. Sequences were obtained from blood. The V gene is TRBV2, the J gene TRBJ2-4; 7 bases align to TRBD2. In DNA, the CDR3 is TGTGCCAGCAACGCAGGACTAGGGGCGGCCAAAAACATTCAGTACTTC. Protein product: CASNAGLGAAKNIQYF. Based on the CDR3 plus reference TRBV2 and TRBJ2-4, the full variable domain is EPEVTQTPSHQVTQMGQEVILRCVPISNHLYFYWYRQILGQKVEFLVSFYNNEISEKSEIFDDQFSVERPDGSNFTLKIRSTKLEDSAMYFCASNAGLGAAKNIQYFGAGTRLSVL.